These 30 T cell receptor beta chains share one sample of origin, sequenced in a study of identical twins. TCRdb re-analysed the 5' RACE reads in MiXCR, keeping a single row per CDR3 protein. Of hundreds of thousands of distinct CDR3 sequences listed, around 20% are singletons. The same sample was also used in a study of T cells expressing NK-cell markers.

The sequenced material came from PBMCs. The receptors stem from a woman aged 18-29 years in good health.

The chain employs TRBV15 and TRBJ1-1; TRBD1 is a possible D gene (5 bases). Germline CDR1 and CDR2: LNHNV and YYDKDF (reference sequence). Trimming shortened V by 5 bases and J by 6 bases, and 22 bases separated the two germline ends. This CDR3 region has 16 residues. DNA of the CDR3: TGTGCCACCAGCGCCCGGGGGGGGGTGGTGGAGGCTGAAGCTTTCTTT. Protein sequence: CATSARGGVVEAEAFF. The full variable domain, rest sourced from reference TRBV15 and TRBJ1-1, is DAMVIQNPRYQVTQFGKPVTLSCSQTLNHNVMYWYQQKSSQAPKLLFHYYDKDFNNEADTPDNFQSRRPNTSFCFLDIRSPGLGDTAMYLCATSARGGVVEAEAFFGQGTRLTVV.

This clonotype occurred a few times. The CDR3 DNA sequence: TGCAGTGCGAGCGGTCCGGGAGACACCATATATTTT. It translates to CSASGPGDTIYF. The V call is TRBV20-1, the J call TRBJ1-3; no clear D gene. The germline V gene has CDR1 DFQATT and CDR2 SNEGSKA (reference sequence). The CDR3 consists of 12 residues. V dropped 6 bases and J dropped 8 bases, with 14 bases sitting between them.

This clonotype was detected only a few times. The J gene is TRBJ2-1, the V gene TRBV6-2 or TRBV6-3; the D gene is possibly TRBD1 (5 bases). This CDR3 has 14 residues. Germline values: CDR1 MNHEY, CDR2 SVGEGT. The V gene lost 4 bases and the J gene lost 6 bases, with 13 bases spanning the gap. In nucleotides, the CDR3 is TGTGCCAGCAGTTGGGGCCATCAAGGCAATGAGCAGTTCTTC. It translates to CASSWGHQGNEQFF.

The CDR3 loop reads CSARDRIRKENTIYF. The CDR3 bases are TGCAGTGCTAGGGACAGGATTAGAAAGGAAAACACCATATATTTT. The rearrangement uses TRBV20-1 and TRBJ1-3, with 7 bases aligning to TRBD1. Germline CDR1 and CDR2: DFQATT and SNEGSKA (reference sequence). The CDR3 sequence is 15 residues long. J lost 6 bases, V lost 3 bases, and 11 bases had no gene match.

The gene calls are TRBV10-3 and TRBJ2-5; D assignment may be TRBD1 or TRBD2 (6 bases each). V was pared by 4 bases and J by 2 bases, with 11 bases between. The germline CDR1 and CDR2 sequences are ENHRY and SYGVKD. This CDR3 region has 14 residues. In DNA, the CDR3 is TGTGCCATCAGTGGACTAGGGGGACAAGAGACCCAGTACTTC. It specifies CAISGLGGQETQYF.

V and J are TRBV9 and TRBJ2-3, with D uncertain. V shed 1 base and J shed 6 bases, with 6 bases lying between them. The CDR3 is made up of 12 amino acids. Germline lookup yields CDR1 SGDLS and CDR2 YYNGEE. The CDR3 nucleotides read TGTGCCAGCAGCGTATTTAGCGATACGCAGTATTTT. Amino acid sequence: CASSVFSDTQYF. Supplemented by reference TRBV9 and TRBJ2-3, the full variable domain reads DSGVTQTPKHLITATGQRVTLRCSPRSGDLSVYWYQQSLDQGLQFLIQYYNGEERAKGNILERFSAQQFPDLHSELNLSSLELGDSALYFCASSVFSDTQYFGPGTRLTVL.

The sample holds many counts of this clonotype. J is TRBJ2-5 and V is TRBV12-3 or TRBV12-4; weak D call: TRBD1 (6 bases). CDR3 length: 15 residues. V was trimmed by 6 bases and J by 2 bases, leaving 16 bases between them. The CDR3 DNA reads TGTGCCAGCAGCCTTACAGGGAGTCGGCAAGAGACCCAGTACTTC. This gives the protein CASSLTGSRQETQYF.

This clonotype came up a few times. This rearrangement joins TRBV20-1 to TRBJ2-1, with 11 positions matching TRBD2. V was pared by 1 base and J by 4 bases, with 9 bases of the junction left unmatched. The V gene's germline CDR1 is DFQATT and CDR2 SNEGSKA (reference sequence). This CDR3 has 17 residues. In DNA form, the CDR3 reads TGCAGTGCTAGAGTCATGGGACTAGCGGACAAATACAATGAGCAGTTCTTC. Protein sequence: CSARVMGLADKYNEQFF.

Ten or more counts support this clonotype. This chain joins TRBV5-1 and TRBJ2-1; D is ambiguous. The CDR3 runs 14 residues. V lost 4 bases and J 1 base, leaving 9 bases between the germline ends. Germline CDR1 reads SGHRS; CDR2 reads YFSETQ. The CDR3 region is CASSGVGSYNEQFF. CDR3 nucleotide sequence: TGCGCCAGCAGCGGGGTAGGGTCCTACAATGAGCAGTTCTTC.

The CDR3 DNA is TGCAGTGCCGTTAATCGGGATCAGCCCCAGCATTTT. Translated: CSAVNRDQPQHF. This rearrangement joins TRBV20-1 to TRBJ1-5; no clear D gene. The CDR3 loop spans 12 amino acids. Trimming took 6 bases from V and 5 from J, leaving 11 bases between them. Germline V gene sequence: CDR1 DFQATT, CDR2 SNEGSKA (reference sequence).

This clonotype was seen more than once but under ten times. The V and J genes are TRBV12-3 or TRBV12-4 and TRBJ2-1, with D possibly matching TRBD1 (6 bases). The ends were cut back, 2 bases at V and 12 bases at J, with 11 bases in the middle. The CDR3 consists of 12 residues. CDR3 sequence reads: CASSLLGQVQFF. The CDR3 DNA reads TGTGCCAGCAGTTTACTGGGACAAGTGCAGTTCTTC.

Ten or more counts support this clonotype. The chain recombines TRBV6-4 with TRBJ2-1; D is possibly TRBD2 (6 bases). Trimming left V 4 bases short and J 4 bases short, with 11 bases between. CDR1 and CDR2 from the germline V gene are MRHNA and SNTAGT. The CDR3 has 14 residues. The CDR3, as DNA: TGTGCCAGCAGTGCCCGCGGGGTGTACAATGAGCAGTTCTTC. Its translation: CASSARGVYNEQFF.

In its sample, this clonotype was seen a few times. This sequence joins TRBV20-1 and TRBJ2-7; TRBD2 matches 10 bases. Germline values: CDR1 DFQATT, CDR2 SNEGSKA (reference sequence). J gave up 6 bases and V 1 base, and 3 bases lay outside the gene matches. The CDR3 is made up of 13 amino acids. Here the CDR3 DNA reads TGCAGTGCTAGAGCTCTAGCGGGAGCCGAGCAGTACTTC. This translates into CSARALAGAEQYF.

With regard to this clonotype: This clone may be a read error of a much larger clone one base away. The V call is TRBV15, the J call TRBJ2-2, with TRBD1 matching 8 bases. J lost 7 bases, V lost 3 bases, and 7 bases had no gene match. The germline V gene encodes CDR1 LNHNV and CDR2 YYDKDF (reference sequence). This CDR3 comprises 15 residues. As DNA, the CDR3 is TGTGCCACCAGCAGTAGGACAGGGACGGGCGGGGAGCTGTTTTTT. Protein product: CATSSRTGTGGELFF.

The J gene is TRBJ2-5, the V gene TRBV21-1. TRBV21-1 is a known pseudogene. The CDR3 runs to 13 residues. The CDR3 spells CASSIGRKETQYF. CDR3 sequence (DNA): TGTGCCAGCAGCATTGGCAGAAAAGAGACCCAGTACTTC.

This clonotype was observed a few times. The rearrangement uses TRBV20-1 and TRBJ2-3; 7 bases match TRBD2. The CDR3 runs to 16 residues. V shed 3 bases, J shed 6 bases, and the junction held 15 bases outside the gene matches. Germline assignment: CDR1 DFQATT and CDR2 SNEGSKA (reference sequence). This CDR3 reads CSARVAKWGTTDTQYF. As DNA, the CDR3 is TGCAGTGCTAGGGTCGCGAAGTGGGGGACTACTGATACGCAGTATTTT.

The table lists this clonotype with a few counts. V gene TRBV20-1 combines with J gene TRBJ2-1; D possibly corresponds to TRBD1 (5 bases). Germline V CDR1 and CDR2: DFQATT, SNEGSKA (reference sequence). CDR3 size: 14 residues. Trimming took 5 bases from V and 0 from J, leaving 11 bases between them. The CDR3 DNA reads TGCAGTGCTTATGACAGTAACTCCTACAATGAGCAGTTCTTC. Encoded protein: CSAYDSNSYNEQFF.

A few counts support this clonotype. The V call is TRBV5-6, the J call TRBJ2-7; D ambiguous. Trimming removed 4 bases at V and 3 bases at J, with 11 bases between. This CDR3 region has 13 residues. From germline, CDR1 is SGHDT and CDR2 YYEEEE. The CDR3 nucleotides read TGTGCCAGCAGCGGTGACATGGGCTACGAGCAGTACTTC. Residues: CASSGDMGYEQYF.

This sequence joins TRBV12-3 or TRBV12-4 and TRBJ2-3; D remains unclear. There are 14 residues in the CDR3. Trimming removed 7 bases from V and 2 bases from J, with 13 bases in between. The CDR3 region is CASTPRVPTDTQYF. The CDR3 DNA reads TGTGCCAGCACTCCTAGGGTCCCCACAGATACGCAGTATTTT.

The chain is built from TRBV10-3 and TRBJ1-2; TRBD1 is a possible D gene (5 bases). V gave up 6 bases and J gave up 4 bases, with 12 bases separating them. The CDR3 spans 13 residues. CDR1 and CDR2 from the germline V gene are ENHRY and SYGVKD. The DNA of the CDR3 is TGTGCCATCAGAGAATTCGGGGGCTATGGCTACACCTTC. Amino acids: CAIREFGGYGYTF.

This rearrangement joins TRBV2 to TRBJ2-7; D unclear. CDR3 size: 12 residues. The germline gives CDR1 SNHLY, CDR2 FYNNEI. V dropped 2 bases and J dropped 1 base, with 3 bases sitting between them. CDR3 protein: CASSEKSYEQYF. The CDR3 nucleotides read TGTGCCAGCAGTGAAAAGTCCTACGAGCAGTACTTC.

The chain is built from TRBV6-1 and TRBJ2-3, with no clear D. CDR3 length equals 10 residues. CDR1 is MNHNS, CDR2 SASEGT, per germline. Trimming took 8 bases from V and 10 from J, leaving 10 bases between them. CDR3 nucleotides: TGTGCCAGCGGCCTGGGCGCGCAGTATTTT. Its protein product is CASGLGAQYF.

The V call is TRBV29-1, the J call TRBJ2-5; no firm D call. CDR3 length: 13 residues. Germline CDR1 reads SQVTM; CDR2 reads ANQGSEA. V lost 3 bases and J lost 5, with 13 bases in between. The chain's CDR3 is CSVESPGYETQYF. The CDR3 DNA is TGCAGCGTTGAGTCCCCTGGTTACGAGACCCAGTACTTC.

V is TRBV12-3 or TRBV12-4 and J is TRBJ2-3, with 8 positions matching TRBD1. The CDR3 is 16 residues long. After removal of 5 bases from V and 0 bases from J, the junction contained 7 bases not matched to a gene. The CDR3 here is CASSPGGELSTDTQYF. The CDR3 DNA reads as TGTGCCAGCAGTCCAGGGGGCGAACTGAGCACAGATACGCAGTATTTT.

The chain's CDR3 is CASSETSEQYF. For the CDR3, the DNA is TGTGCCAGCAGTGAAACAAGCGAGCAGTACTTC. The chain employs TRBV7-8 and TRBJ2-7, with D unclear. CDR3 length: 11 amino acids. V lost 6 bases and J 6 bases, leaving 9 bases between the germline ends. Germline V gene sequence: CDR1 SGHVS, CDR2 FQNEAQ.

Only a few counts were recorded for this clonotype. The chain carries TRBV20-1 and TRBJ1-1; 7 bases fit TRBD1. The CDR3 extends over 15 amino acids. Germline CDR1 reads DFQATT; CDR2 reads SNEGSKA (reference sequence). Trimming took 0 bases from V and 4 from J; bases not matched to a gene: 8. In DNA, the CDR3 is TGCAGTGCTAGAGAGGGACAGCACGCCGGCACTGAAGCTTTCTTT. This gives the protein CSAREGQHAGTEAFF.

V is TRBV20-1 and J is TRBJ2-7; a weak D match, TRBD2 (5 bases). In germline, CDR1 is DFQATT, CDR2 SNEGSKA (reference sequence). Trimming shortened V by 4 bases and J by 0 bases, and 7 bases separated the two germline ends. The CDR3 consists of 12 residues. CDR3 in DNA: TGCAGTGCTAATCGGGACTCCTACGAGCAGTACTTC. Its translation is CSANRDSYEQYF.

This clonotype was recorded a few times. The chain combines TRBV29-1 with TRBJ2-7, with D unresolved. V dropped 4 bases and J dropped 5 bases, with 6 bases sitting between them. In germline, CDR1 is SQVTM, CDR2 ANQGSEA. This CDR3 contains 10 residues. The DNA of the CDR3 is TGCAGCGTTGGCTCGCACGAGCAGTACTTC. This encodes CSVGSHEQYF.

This clonotype was recorded many times. The V call is TRBV20-1, the J call TRBJ2-1; 7 positions agree with TRBD2. The junction had 15 bases not matched to a gene; V was cut back by 0 bases and J by 16 bases. From germline, CDR1 is DFQATT and CDR2 SNEGSKA (reference sequence). This CDR3 is 14 amino acids long. CDR3 residues: CSARDSRASGNLFF. The DNA for the CDR3 is TGCAGTGCTAGAGATTCACGGGCTAGCGGTAACTTATTCTTC.

The chain uses TRBV7-9 and TRBJ2-7, with 7 bases aligning to TRBD1. The CDR3 is 14 residues long. Germline CDR1 reads SEHNR; CDR2 reads FQNEAQ (reference sequence). V was pared by 4 bases and J by 2 bases, with 5 bases of the junction left unmatched. The CDR3 sequence is CASSSGQSTYEQYF. The CDR3 DNA is TGTGCCAGCAGCTCGGGACAGTCGACCTACGAGCAGTACTTC. The full variable domain, in which reference TRBV7-9 and TRBJ2-7 provide the parts outside the CDR3, is DTGVSQNPRHKITKRGQNVTFRCDPISEHNRLYWYRQTLGQGPEFLTYFQNEAQLEKSRLLSDRFSAERPKGSFSTLEIQRTEQGDSAMYLCASSSGQSTYEQYFGPGTRLTVT.